The sequence of this T cell receptor beta chain was determined in a study of shared T cell receptors in the human thymus. Repertoires were generated with immunoSEQ multiplex PCR, while TCRdb's copy carries only in-frame clones and drops some. The sample carries 500,000 to 850,000 clones, about 87% recorded once. V shed 1 base and J shed 0 bases, with 7 bases lying between them. The CDR3 is 15 amino acids. Germline values: CDR1 LNHNV, CDR2 YYDKDF (reference sequence). Another study also made use of these data, one on human thymus T cells. This second study says: Resections that were taken during corrective heart surgery supplied the thymus tissue. Thymic repertoires from unrelated individuals overlapped highly, related research reported.

Sequencing was performed on thymocytes. This chain links TRBV15 with TRBJ1-5; D gene ambiguous. The source of this sequence is a boy under two years old with a congenital heart defect. The CDR3 loop is CATSRVGDSNQPQHF. The CDR3 nucleotides are TGTGCCACCAGCAGAGTGGGCGATAGCAATCAGCCCCAGCATTTT.